What follows describes a single T cell receptor beta chain. This specimen belongs to a study of identical twins. MiXCR was run by TCRdb on the 5' RACE reads, yielding one entry per CDR3 protein. The sample contains about 460,000 distinct CDR3 sequences, approximately 15% of which appear only once. The same data also went into a second study, on yellow fever vaccine responses in identical twins.

This TCR came from a woman between 18 and 29 years old in good health. Sequencing was done on a sample of CD4+ T cells sorted from blood.

This CDR3 reads CASSQYGKAEGNTIYF. The CDR3 region has the DNA TGTGCCAGCAGCCAATACGGGAAAGCGGAAGGAAACACCATATATTTT. V and J are TRBV16 and TRBJ1-3; D uncertain. The CDR3 runs 16 residues. The V and J ends lost 1 base and 4 bases respectively, with 14 bases between them. Germline CDR1 is KGHSY and CDR2 is FQNENV.